This entry is about one TCR beta chain. Its cognate antigen has yet to be identified. Base-call qualities are not available, and no considerably larger clone is one nucleotide away. The data originate from a study of blood T cell repertoires in COVID-19 (dated by TCRdb to between 2020 and 2021). For the study in its entirety: The collaborator samples originated in the United States, Italy and Spain and spanned the acute and convalescent phases of COVID-19. The material from the prospective study consisted of cDNA or gDNA derived from T cells, B-cell-depleted T cells, or PBMCs. Deeply sampled blood TCRbeta repertoires from subjects exposed to, actively infected with, or recovered from COVID-19 were included in the dataset. The repertoires were made available in a free public database intended to serve as a resource for research on the immune response to SARS-CoV-2. Samples were obtained from the ongoing ImmuneRACE study (first 160 participants) and from about 1,300 subjects provided by 6 global collaborators. A de-identified subject ID, COVID-19 status, age in years and sex were almost always included in the sample metadata. Where available, HLA class I and class II types were taken from metadata supplied by the sample provider and were not determined by assay-based typing.

Germline trimming: 1 base from V, 4 bases from J; junction bases outside gene matches: 3. The germline V gene (reference sequence) provides CDR1 SGHAT and CDR2 FQDESV. Inclusive of the bounding cysteine and phenylalanine, the CDR3 is 14 residues long. Only CDR3 DNA remains: 42 bases, in frame from the first base. Beyond this particular receptor, the publication reports: The amount of clinical and demographic metadata varied by source and participant and was provided uncurated.

TCRbeta CDR3 regions were amplified from genomic DNA by means of the immunoSEQ Assay, a bias-controlled multiplex PCR. Processing in the source paper ran as follows. The number of nucleated cells in each sample was estimated by amplification of reference gene primers within the assay. To quantify the absolute abundance of each unique TCRbeta CDR3 rearrangement, sequence reads were collapsed and filtered. Productive Simpson clonality was computed per sample as the square root of Simpson's diversity index over productive rearrangements. The table was pulled from immuneACCESS by TCRdb, which kept in-frame rearrangements only. Such tables lose some clones; where checked, under half of the loss comes from unresolved V genes, and the rest has no known cause. Clone size and V and J calls were adopted from that table, with D and trimming inferred from the DNA. For this sample there are 200,000 to 300,000 clones; just under 85% appear just once. The ten largest clones represent over 7.5% of the sample.

The collaborating institutions used their own protocols to collect whole blood in K2EDTA tubes. Collaborator samples were shipped for TCRbeta analysis as frozen whole blood, isolated PBMCs, or DNA extracted from either sample type. The sequence was collected from a woman of 80 years or more with acute or convalescent COVID-19. Source material: peripheral blood. The rearrangement joined TRBV11-1 to TRBJ2-5; 7 junctional bases match TRBD2. The nucleotide sequence reads as follows: TGTGCCAGCAGCTTAGACTCTAGCGGAGAGACCCAGTACTTC. This is translated as CASSLDSSGETQYF.